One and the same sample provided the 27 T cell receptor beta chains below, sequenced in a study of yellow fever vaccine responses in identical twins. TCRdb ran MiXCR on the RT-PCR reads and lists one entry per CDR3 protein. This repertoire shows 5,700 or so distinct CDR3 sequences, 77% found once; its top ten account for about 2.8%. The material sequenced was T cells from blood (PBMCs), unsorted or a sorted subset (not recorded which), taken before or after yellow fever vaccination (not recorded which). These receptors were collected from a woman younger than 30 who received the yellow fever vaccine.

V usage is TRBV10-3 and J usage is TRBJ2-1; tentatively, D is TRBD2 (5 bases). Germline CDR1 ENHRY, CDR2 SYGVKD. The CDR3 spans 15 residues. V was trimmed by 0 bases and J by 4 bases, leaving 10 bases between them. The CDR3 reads CAISESSGSYNEQFF. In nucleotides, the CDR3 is TGTGCCATCAGTGAGTCGAGTGGGAGTTACAATGAGCAGTTCTTC.

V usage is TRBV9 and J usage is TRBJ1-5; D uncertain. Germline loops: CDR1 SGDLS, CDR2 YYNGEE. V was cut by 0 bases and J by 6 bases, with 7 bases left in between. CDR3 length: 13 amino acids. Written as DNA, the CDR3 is TGTGCCAGCAGCGTAGATTCGGGTCAGCCCCAGCATTTT. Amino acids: CASSVDSGQPQHF.

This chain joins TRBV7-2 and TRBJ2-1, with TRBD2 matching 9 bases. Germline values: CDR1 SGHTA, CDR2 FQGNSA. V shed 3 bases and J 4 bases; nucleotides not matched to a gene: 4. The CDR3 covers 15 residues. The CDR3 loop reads CASSFSGGHYNEQFF. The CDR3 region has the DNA TGTGCCAGCAGCTTTAGCGGGGGCCATTACAATGAGCAGTTCTTC.

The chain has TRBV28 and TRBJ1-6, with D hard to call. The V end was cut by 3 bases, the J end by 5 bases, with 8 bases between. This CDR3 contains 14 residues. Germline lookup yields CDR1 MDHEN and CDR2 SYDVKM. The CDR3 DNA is TGTGCCAGCAGTTTCGGTTCAGATAATTCACCCCTCCACTTT. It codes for CASSFGSDNSPLHF.

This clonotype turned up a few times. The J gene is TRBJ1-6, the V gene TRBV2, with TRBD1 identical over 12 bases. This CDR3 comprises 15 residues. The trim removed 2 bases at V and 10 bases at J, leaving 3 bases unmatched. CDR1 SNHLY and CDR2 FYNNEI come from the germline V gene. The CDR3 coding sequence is TGTGCCAGCAGTGAATCGGGGACAGGGGGCTCACCCCTCCACTTT. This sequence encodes CASSESGTGGSPLHF.

CDR3 amino acids: CSSKGRGDEQYF. CDR3 in DNA: TGCAGCTCAAAAGGCAGGGGTGACGAGCAGTACTTC. The chain is built from TRBV29-1 and TRBJ2-7, with TRBD1 as a possible D gene (6 bases). The CDR3 consists of 12 residues. Trimming removed 8 bases at V and 5 bases at J, with 16 bases between. The V gene's germline CDR1 is SQVTM and CDR2 ANQGSEA.

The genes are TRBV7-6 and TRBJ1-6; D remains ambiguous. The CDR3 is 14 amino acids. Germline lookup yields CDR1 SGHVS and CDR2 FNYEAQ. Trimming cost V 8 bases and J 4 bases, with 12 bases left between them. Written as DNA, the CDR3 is TGTGCCAGCGGGCAGAATGGTTATAATTCACCCCTCCACTTT. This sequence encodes CASGQNGYNSPLHF. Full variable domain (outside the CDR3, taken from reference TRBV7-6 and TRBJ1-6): GAGVSQSPRYKVTKRGQDVALRCDPISGHVSLYWYRQALGQGPEFLTYFNYEAQQDKSGLPNDRFSAERPEGSISTLTIQRTEQRDSAMYRCASGQNGYNSPLHFGNGTRLTVT.

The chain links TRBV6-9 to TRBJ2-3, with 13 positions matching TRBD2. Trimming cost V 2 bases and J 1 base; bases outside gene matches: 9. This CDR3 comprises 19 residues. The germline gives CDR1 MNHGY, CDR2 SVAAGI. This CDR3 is CASSYRGLAGFTGTDTQYF. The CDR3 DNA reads TGTGCCAGCAGTTATAGGGGACTAGCGGGATTCACTGGCACAGATACGCAGTATTTT.

The CDR3 region is CASSEGGMNTEAFF. Written as DNA, the CDR3 is TGCGCCAGCAGTGAAGGGGGGATGAACACTGAAGCTTTCTTT. The chain recombines TRBV5-1 with TRBJ1-1, with D possibly TRBD1 on 6 matching bases. From germline, CDR1 is SGHRS and CDR2 YFSETQ. The CDR3 is made up of 14 amino acids. With 5 bases removed from V and 0 bases from J, the gap between germline ends came to 11 bases.

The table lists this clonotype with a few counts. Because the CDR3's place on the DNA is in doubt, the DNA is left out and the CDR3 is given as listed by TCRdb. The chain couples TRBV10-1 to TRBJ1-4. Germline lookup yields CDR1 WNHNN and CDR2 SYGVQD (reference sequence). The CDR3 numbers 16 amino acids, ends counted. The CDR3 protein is CASSERAEQLMKNCFF.

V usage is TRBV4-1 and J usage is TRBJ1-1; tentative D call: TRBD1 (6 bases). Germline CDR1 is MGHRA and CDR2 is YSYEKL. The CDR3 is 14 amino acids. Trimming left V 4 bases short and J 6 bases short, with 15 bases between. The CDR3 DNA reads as TGCGCCAGCAGCCTTACTACAGGGATCCCTGAAGCTTTCTTT. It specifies CASSLTTGIPEAFF.

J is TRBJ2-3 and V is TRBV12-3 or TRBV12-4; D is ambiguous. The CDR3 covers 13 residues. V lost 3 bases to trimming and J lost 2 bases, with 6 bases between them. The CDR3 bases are TGTGCCAGCAGTTTGGGCTACACAGATACGCAGTATTTT. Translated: CASSLGYTDTQYF.

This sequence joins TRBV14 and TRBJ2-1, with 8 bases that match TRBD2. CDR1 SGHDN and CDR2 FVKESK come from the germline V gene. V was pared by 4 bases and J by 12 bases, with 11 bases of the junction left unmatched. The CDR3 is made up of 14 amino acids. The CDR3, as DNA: TGTGCCAGCAGCCCGGGACTAGTGGGGACTTGGCAGTTCTTC. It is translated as CASSPGLVGTWQFF.

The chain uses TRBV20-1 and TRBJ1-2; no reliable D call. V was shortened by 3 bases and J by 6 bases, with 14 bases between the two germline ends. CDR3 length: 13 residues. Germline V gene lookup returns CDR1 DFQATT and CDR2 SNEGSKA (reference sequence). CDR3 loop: CSASAPTKDGYTF. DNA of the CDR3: TGCAGTGCTAGTGCCCCGACGAAAGATGGCTACACCTTC.

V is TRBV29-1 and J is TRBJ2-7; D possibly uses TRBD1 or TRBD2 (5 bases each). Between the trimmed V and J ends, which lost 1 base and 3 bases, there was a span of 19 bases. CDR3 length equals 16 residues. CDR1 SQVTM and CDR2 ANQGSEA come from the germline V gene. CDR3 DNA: TGCAGCGTTGAAGCCGGGGCAGGGCCCCGAGTCTACGAGCAGTACTTC. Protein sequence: CSVEAGAGPRVYEQYF.

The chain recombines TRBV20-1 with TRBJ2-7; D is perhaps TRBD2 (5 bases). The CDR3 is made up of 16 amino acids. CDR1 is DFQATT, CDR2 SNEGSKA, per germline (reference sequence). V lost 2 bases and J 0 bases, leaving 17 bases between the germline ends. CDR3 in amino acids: CSARPSRLAVSYEQYF. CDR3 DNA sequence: TGCAGTGCTAGACCATCGCGGCTAGCCGTCTCCTACGAGCAGTACTTC.

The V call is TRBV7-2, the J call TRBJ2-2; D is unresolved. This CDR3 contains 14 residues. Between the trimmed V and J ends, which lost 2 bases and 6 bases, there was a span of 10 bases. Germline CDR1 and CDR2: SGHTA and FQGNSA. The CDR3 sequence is CASSLRNWPGELFF. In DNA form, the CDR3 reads TGTGCCAGCAGCTTAAGGAACTGGCCCGGGGAGCTGTTTTTT.

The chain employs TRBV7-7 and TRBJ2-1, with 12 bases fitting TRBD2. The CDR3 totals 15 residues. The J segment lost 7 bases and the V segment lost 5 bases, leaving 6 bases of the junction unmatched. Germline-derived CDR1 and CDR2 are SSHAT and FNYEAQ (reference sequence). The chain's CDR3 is CASSLGLAGRNEQFF. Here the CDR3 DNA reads TGTGCCAGCAGCCTCGGACTAGCGGGGCGAAATGAGCAGTTCTTC. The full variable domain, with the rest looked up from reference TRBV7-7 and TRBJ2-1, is GAGVSQSPRYKVTKRGQDVTLRCDPISSHATLYWYQQALGQGPEFLTYFNYEAQPDKSGLPSDRFSAERPEGSISTLTIQRTEQRDSAMYRCASSLGLAGRNEQFFGPGTRLTVL.

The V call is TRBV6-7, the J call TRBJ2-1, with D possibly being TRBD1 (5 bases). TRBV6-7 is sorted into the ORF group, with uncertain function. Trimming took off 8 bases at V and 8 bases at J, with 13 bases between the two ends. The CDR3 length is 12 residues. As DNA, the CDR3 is TGTGCCAGCCTTGGGGCAGGCGATGAGCAGTTCTTC. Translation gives CASLGAGDEQFF.

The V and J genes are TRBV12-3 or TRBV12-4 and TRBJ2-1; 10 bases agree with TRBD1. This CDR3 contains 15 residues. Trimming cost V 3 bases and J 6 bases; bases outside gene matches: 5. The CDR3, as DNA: TGTGCCAGCAGTTTTGGGGACAGGGGATTCAATGAGCAGTTCTTC. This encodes CASSFGDRGFNEQFF.

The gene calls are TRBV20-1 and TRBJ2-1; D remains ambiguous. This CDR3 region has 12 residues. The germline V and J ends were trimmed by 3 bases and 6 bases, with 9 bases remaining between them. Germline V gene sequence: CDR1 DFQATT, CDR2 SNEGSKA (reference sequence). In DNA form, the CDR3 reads TGCAGTGCTAGTCCCGCTGGCAATGAGCAGTTCTTC. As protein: CSASPAGNEQFF.

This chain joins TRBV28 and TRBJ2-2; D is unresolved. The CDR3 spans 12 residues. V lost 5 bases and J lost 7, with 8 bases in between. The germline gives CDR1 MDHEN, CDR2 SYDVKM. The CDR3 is CASSVGLGELFF. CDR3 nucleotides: TGTGCCAGCAGTGTCGGCCTCGGGGAGCTGTTTTTT. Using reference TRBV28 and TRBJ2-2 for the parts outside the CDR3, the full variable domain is DVKVTQSSRYLVKRTGEKVFLECVQDMDHENMFWYRQDPGLGLRLIYFSYDVKMKEKGDIPEGYSVSREKKERFSLILESASTNQTSMYLCASSVGLGELFFGEGSRLTVL.

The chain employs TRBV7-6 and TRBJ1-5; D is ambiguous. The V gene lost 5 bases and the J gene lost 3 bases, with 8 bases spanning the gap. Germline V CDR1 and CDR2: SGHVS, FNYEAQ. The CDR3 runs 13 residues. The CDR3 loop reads CASSPTDNQPQHF. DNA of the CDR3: TGTGCCAGCAGCCCGACTGACAATCAGCCCCAGCATTTT.

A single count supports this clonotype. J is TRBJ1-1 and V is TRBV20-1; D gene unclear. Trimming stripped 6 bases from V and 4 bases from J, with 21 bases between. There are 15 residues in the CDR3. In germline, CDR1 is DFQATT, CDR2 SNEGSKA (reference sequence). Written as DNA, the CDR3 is TGCAGTGCCCGAGGGAGGTTCCGGGCGAGCACTGAAGCTTTCTTT. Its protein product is CSARGRFRASTEAFF.

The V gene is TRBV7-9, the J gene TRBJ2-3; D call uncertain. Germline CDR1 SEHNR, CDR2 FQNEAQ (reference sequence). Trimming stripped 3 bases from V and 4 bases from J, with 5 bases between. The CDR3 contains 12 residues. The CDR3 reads CASSFPPDTQYF. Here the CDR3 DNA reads TGTGCCAGCAGCTTCCCCCCAGATACGCAGTATTTT. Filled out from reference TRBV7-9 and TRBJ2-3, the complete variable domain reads DTGVSQNPRHKITKRGQNVTFRCDPISEHNRLYWYRQTLGQGPEFLTYFQNEAQLEKSRLLSDRFSAERPKGSFSTLEIQRTEQGDSAMYLCASSFPPDTQYFGPGTRLTVL.

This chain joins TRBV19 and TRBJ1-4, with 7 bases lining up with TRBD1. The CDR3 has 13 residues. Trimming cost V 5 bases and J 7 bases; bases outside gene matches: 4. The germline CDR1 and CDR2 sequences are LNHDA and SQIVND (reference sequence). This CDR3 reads CASSGRGAEKLFF. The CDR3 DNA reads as TGTGCCAGTAGTGGCAGGGGGGCTGAAAAACTGTTTTTT.

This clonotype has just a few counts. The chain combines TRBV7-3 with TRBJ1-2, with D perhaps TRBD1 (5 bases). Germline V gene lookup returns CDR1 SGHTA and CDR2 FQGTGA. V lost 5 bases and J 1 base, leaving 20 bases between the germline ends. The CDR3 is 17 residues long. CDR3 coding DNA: TGTGCCAGCAGCCCTAGACACTCCCCCGGGGGTAACTATGGCTACACCTTC. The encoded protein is CASSPRHSPGGNYGYTF.